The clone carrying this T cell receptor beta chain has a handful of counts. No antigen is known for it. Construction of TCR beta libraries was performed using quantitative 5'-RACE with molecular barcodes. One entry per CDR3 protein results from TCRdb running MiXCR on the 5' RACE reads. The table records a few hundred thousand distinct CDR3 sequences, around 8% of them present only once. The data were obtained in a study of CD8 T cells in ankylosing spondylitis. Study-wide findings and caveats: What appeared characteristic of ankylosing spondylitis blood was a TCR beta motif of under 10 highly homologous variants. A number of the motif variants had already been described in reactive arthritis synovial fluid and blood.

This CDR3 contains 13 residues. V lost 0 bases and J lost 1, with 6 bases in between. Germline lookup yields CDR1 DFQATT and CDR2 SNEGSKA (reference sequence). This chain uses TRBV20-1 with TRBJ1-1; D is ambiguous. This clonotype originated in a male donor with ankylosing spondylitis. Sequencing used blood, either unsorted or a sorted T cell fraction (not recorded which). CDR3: CSARDSRNTEAFF. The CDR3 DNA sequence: TGCAGTGCTAGAGATTCCCGGAACACTGAAGCTTTCTTT.